This record concerns one T cell receptor (beta chain) sequence. The sample belongs to a study of blood T cell repertoires in COVID-19. Clinical histories supplied by participants themselves formed the basis of cohort assignment. V was shortened by 5 bases and J by 4 bases, with 15 bases between the two germline ends. CDR3 length equals 16 residues. Germline assignment: CDR1 SGHVS and CDR2 FQNEAQ. Profiled with immunoSEQ multiplex PCR; TCRdb holds only in-frame clones, not every one. The sample shows under 300,000 clones, around nine tenths of them seen only once. The receptor comes from a woman aged 18-35 years who had recovered from COVID-19. Material for sequencing was PBMCs or T cells enriched from blood (not recorded which). V is TRBV7-8 and J is TRBJ1-6; a weak D match, TRBD1 (5 bases). This chain's CDR3 is CASSRRRGGYNSPLHF. In DNA form, the CDR3 reads TGTGCCAGCAGCCGGCGGCGCGGGGGGTATAATTCACCCCTCCACTTT.